This T cell receptor (beta chain) stems from a study of blood T cell repertoires in COVID-19. The table came from immunoSEQ multiplex PCR; TCRdb's copy has only in-frame clones and leaves some out. The sample has tens of thousands of clones, roughly 89% seen once. The CDR3 is made up of 18 amino acids. CDR1 and CDR2 from the germline V gene are SGHRS and YFSETQ. Trimming left V 0 bases short and J 4 bases short, with 19 bases between. The V and J genes are TRBV5-1 and TRBJ1-4, with a possible D match to TRBD1 (6 bases). The source of this sequence is a man aged 50 to 60 with acute or convalescent COVID-19. Input material: peripheral blood. The CDR3 DNA sequence: TGCGCCAGCAGCTTGGGACAAGAACAGGGCACTCGTAATGAAAAACTGTTTTTT. Its protein product is CASSLGQEQGTRNEKLFF.